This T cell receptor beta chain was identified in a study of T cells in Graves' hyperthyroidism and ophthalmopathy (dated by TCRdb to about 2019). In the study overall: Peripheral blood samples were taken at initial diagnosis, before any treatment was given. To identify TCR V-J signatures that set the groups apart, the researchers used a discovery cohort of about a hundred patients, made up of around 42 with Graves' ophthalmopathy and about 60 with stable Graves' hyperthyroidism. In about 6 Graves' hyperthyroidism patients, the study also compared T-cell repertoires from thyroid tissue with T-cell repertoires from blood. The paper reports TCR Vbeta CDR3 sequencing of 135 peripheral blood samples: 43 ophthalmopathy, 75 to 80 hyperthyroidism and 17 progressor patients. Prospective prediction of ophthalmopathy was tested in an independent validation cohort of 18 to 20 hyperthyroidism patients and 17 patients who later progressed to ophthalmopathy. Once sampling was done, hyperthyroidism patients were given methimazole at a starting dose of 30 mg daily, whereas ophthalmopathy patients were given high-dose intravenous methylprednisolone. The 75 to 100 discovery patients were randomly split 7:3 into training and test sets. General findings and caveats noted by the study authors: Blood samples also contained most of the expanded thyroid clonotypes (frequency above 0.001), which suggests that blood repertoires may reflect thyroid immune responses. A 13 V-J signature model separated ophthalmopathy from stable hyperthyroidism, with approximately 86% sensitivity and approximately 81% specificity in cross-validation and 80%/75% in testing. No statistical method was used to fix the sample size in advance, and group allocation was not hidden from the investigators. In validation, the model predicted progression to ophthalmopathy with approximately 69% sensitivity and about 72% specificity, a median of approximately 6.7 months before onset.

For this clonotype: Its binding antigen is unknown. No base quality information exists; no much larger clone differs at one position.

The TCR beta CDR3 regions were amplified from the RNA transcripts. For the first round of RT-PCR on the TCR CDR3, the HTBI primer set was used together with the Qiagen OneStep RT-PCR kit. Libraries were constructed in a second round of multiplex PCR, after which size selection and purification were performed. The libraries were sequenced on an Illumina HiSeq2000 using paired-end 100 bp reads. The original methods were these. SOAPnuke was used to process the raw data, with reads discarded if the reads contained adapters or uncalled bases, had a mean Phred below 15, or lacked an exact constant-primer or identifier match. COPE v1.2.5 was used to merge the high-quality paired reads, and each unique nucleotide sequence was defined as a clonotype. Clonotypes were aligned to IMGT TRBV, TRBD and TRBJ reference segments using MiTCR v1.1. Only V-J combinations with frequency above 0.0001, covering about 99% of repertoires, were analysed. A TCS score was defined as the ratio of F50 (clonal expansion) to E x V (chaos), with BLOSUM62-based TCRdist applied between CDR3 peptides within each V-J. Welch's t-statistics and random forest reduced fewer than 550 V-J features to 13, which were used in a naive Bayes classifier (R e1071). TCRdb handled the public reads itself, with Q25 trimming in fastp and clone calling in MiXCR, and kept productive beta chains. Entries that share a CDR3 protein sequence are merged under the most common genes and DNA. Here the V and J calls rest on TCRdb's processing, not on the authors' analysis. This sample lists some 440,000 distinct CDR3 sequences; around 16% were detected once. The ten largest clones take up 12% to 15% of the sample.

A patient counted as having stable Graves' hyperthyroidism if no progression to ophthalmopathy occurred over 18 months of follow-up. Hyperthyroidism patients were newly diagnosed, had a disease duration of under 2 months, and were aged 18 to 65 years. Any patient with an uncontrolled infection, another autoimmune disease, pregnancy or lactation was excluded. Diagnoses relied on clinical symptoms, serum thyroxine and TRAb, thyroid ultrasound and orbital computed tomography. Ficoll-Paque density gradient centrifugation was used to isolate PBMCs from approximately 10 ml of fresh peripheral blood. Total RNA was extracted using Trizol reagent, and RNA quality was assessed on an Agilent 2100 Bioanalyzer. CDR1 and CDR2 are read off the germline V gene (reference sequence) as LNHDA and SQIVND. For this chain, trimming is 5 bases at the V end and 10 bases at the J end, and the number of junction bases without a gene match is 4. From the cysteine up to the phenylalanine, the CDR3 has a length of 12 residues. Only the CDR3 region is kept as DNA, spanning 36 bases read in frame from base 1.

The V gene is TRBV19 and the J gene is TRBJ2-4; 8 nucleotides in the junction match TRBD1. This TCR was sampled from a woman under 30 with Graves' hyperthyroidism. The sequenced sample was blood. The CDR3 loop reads CASSAGQAIQYF. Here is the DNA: TGTGCCAGTAGTGCGGGACAGGCAATTCAGTACTTC.